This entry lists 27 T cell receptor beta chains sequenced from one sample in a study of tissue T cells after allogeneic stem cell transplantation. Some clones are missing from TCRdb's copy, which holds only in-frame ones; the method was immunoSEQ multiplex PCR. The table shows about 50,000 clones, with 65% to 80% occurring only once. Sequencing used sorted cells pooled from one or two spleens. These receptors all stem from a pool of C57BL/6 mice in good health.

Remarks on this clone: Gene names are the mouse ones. The part of the CDR3 DNA that was read is TGTGCCAGCCCTCACGGAGACACCTTGTAC. Its protein is CASPHGDTLY. The whole CDR3 region reads CASPHGDTLYF. The chain combines TRBV12-2 with TRBJ2-4; D unresolved. The read ends 1 residue early relative to the CDR3; the germline J gene fills the gap. The V end lost 6 bases, the J end lost 7 bases, and 10 bases lay between the germline ends. The CDR3 spans 11 residues. Germline CDR1 reads SGHLS; CDR2 reads HYDKME. Looking up the rest from reference TRBV12-2 and TRBJ2-4 gives the full variable domain: NSGVVQSPRYIIKGKGERSILKCIPISGHLSVAWYQQTQGQELKFFIQHYDKMERDKGNLPSRFSVQQFDDYHSEMNMSALELEDSAVYFCASPHGDTLYFGAGTRLSVL.

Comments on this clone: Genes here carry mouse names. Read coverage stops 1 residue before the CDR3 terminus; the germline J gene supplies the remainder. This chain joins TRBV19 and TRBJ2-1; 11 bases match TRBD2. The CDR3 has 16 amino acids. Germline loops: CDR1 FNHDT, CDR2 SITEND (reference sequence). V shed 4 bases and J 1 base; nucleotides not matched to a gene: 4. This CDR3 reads CASSLRLGGNYAEQFF. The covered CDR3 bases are TGTGCCAGCAGTCTCCGACTGGGGGGGAACTATGCTGAGCAGTTC.

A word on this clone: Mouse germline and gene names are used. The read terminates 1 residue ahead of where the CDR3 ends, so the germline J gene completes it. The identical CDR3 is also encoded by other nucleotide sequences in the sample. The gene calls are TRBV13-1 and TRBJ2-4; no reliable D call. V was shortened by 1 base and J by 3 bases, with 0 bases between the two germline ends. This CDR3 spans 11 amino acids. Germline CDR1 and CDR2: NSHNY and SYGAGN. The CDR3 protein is CASSDQNTLYF. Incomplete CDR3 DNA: TGTGCCAGCAGTGATCAAAACACCTTGTAC.

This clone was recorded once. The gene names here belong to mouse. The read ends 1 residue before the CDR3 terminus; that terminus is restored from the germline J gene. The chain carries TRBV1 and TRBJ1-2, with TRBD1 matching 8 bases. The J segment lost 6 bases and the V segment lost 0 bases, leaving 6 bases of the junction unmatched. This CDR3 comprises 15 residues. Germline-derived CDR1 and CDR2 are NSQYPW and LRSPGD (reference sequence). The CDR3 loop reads CTCSADNGQGPDYTF. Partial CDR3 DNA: TGCACCTGCAGTGCAGATAACGGACAGGGCCCCGACTACACC.

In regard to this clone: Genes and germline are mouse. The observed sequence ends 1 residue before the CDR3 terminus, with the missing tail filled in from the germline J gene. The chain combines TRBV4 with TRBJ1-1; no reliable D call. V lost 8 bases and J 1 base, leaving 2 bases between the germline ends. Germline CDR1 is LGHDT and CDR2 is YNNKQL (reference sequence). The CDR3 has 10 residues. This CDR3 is CASGNTEVFF. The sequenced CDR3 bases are TGTGCCAGCGGAAACACAGAAGTCTTC.

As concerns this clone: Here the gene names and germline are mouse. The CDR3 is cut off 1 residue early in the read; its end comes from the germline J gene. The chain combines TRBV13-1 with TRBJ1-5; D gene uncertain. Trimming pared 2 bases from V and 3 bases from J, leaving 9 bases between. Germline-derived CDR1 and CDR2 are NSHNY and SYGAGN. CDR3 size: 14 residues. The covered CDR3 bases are TGTGCCAGCAGTGAAGGCGGTGGCAACCAGGCTCCGCTT. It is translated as CASSEGGGNQAPL. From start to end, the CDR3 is CASSEGGGNQAPLF.

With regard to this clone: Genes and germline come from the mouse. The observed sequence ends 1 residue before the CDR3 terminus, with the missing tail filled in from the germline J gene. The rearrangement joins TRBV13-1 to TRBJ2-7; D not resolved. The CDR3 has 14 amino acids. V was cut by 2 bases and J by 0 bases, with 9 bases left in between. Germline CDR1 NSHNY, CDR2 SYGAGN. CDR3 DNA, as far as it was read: TGTGCCAGCAGTGACCCCGGTAGCTCCTATGAACAGTAC. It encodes CASSDPGSSYEQY. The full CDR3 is CASSDPGSSYEQYF.

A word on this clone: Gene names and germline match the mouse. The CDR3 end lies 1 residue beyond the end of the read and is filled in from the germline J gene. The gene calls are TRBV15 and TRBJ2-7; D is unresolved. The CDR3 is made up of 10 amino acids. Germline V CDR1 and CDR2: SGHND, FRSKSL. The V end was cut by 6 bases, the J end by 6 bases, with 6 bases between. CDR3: CASSPCEQYF. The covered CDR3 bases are TGTGCCAGCAGCCCCTGTGAACAGTAC.

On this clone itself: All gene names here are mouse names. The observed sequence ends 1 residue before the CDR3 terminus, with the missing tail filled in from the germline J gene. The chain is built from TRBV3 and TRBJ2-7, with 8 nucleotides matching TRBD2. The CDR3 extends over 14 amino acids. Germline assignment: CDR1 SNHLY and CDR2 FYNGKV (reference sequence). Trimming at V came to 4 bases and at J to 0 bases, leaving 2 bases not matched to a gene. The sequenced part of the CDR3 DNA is TGTGCCAGCAGCTCGGGACTGGACTCCTATGAACAGTAC. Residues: CASSSGLDSYEQY. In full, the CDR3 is CASSSGLDSYEQYF.

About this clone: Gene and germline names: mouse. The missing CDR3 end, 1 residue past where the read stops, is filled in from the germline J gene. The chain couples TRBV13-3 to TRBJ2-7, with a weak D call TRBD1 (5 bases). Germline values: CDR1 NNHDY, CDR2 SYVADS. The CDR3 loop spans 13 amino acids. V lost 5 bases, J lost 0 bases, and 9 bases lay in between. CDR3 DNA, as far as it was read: TGTGCCAGCAGGCACAGGAGCTCCTATGAACAGTAC. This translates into CASRHRSSYEQY. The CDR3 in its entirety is CASRHRSSYEQYF.

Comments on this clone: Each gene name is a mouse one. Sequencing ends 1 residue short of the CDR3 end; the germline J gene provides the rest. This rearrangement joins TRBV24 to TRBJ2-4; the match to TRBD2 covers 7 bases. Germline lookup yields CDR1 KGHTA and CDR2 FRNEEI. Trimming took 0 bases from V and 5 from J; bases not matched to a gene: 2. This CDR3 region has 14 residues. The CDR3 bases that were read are TGTGCCAGCAGTCTGTATGGGGGGAGAAACACCTTGTAC. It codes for CASSLYGGRNTLY. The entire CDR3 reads CASSLYGGRNTLYF.

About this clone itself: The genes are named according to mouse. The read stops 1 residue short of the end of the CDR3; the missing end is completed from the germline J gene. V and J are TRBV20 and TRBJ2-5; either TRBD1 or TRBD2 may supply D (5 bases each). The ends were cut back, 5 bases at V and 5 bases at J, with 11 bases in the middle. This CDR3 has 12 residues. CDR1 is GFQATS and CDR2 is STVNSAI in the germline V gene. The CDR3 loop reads CGARGRVDTQYF. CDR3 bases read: TGTGGTGCTCGGGGGAGGGTAGACACCCAGTAC.

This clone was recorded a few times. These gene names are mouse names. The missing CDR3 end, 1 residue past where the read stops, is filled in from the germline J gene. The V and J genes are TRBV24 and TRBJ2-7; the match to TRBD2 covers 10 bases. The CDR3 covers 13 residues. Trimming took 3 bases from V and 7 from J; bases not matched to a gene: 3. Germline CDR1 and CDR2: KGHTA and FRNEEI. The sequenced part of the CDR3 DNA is TGTGCCAGCAGTCTCCTGGGGGGGCGGGAACAGTAC. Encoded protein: CASSLLGGREQY. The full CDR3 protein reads CASSLLGGREQYF.

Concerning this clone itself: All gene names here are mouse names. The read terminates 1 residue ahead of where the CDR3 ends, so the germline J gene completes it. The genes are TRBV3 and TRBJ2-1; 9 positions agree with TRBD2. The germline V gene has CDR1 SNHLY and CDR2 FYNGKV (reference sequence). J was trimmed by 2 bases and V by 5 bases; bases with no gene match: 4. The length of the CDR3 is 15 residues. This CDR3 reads CASSPDWGDYAEQFF. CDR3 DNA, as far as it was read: TGTGCCAGCAGCCCGGACTGGGGTGACTATGCTGAGCAGTTC. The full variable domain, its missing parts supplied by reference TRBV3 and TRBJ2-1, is GPKVLQIPSHQIIDMGQMVTLNCDPVSNHLYFYWYKQILGQQMEFLVNFYNGKVMEKSKLFKDQFSVERPDGSYFTLKIQPTALEDSAVYFCASSPDWGDYAEQFFGPGTRLTVL.

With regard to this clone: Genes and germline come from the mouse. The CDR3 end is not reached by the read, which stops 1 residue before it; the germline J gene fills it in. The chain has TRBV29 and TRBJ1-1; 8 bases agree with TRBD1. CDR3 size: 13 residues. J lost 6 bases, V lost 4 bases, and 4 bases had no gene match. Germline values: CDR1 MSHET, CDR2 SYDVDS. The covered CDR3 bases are TGTGCTAGCAGTTACCTGGGACAGGCAGAAGTCTTC. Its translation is CASSYLGQAEVF. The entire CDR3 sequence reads CASSYLGQAEVFF.

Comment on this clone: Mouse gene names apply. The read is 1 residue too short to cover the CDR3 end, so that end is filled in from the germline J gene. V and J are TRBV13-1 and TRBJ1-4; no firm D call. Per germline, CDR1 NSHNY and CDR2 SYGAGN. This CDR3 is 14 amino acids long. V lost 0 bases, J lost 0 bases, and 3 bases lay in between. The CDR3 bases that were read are TGTGCCAGCAGTGATGCGATTTCCAACGAAAGATTATTT. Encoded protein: CASSDAISNERLF. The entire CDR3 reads CASSDAISNERLFF. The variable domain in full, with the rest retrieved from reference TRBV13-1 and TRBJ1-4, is EAAVTQSPRNKVTVTGGNVTLSCRQTNSHNYMYWYRQDTGHGLRLIHYSYGAGNLRIGDVPDGYKATRTTQEDFFLLLELASPSQTSLYFCASSDAISNERLFFGHGTKLSVL.

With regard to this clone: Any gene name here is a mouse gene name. CDR3 DNA, as far as it was read: TGTGCCAGCAGTTTAGGGGACAGGGGGTATGCTGAGCAGTTC. It translates to CASSLGDRGYAEQF. The whole CDR3 is CASSLGDRGYAEQFF. This rearrangement joins TRBV15 to TRBJ2-1; 11 positions agree with TRBD1. The read terminates 1 residue ahead of where the CDR3 ends, so the germline J gene completes it. The CDR3 is made up of 15 amino acids. The germline CDR1 and CDR2 sequences are SGHND and FRSKSL. The V gene end was trimmed by 1 base and the J gene end by 4 bases; junction bases not matched to a gene: 0.

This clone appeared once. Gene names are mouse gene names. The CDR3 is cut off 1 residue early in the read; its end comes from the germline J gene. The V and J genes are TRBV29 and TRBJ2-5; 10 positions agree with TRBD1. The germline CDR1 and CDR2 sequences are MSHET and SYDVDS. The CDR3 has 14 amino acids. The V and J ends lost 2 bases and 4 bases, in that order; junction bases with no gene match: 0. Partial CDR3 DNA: TGTGCTAGCAGTTTAGGGACAGGGGAAGACACCCAGTAC. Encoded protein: CASSLGTGEDTQY. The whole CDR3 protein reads CASSLGTGEDTQYF.

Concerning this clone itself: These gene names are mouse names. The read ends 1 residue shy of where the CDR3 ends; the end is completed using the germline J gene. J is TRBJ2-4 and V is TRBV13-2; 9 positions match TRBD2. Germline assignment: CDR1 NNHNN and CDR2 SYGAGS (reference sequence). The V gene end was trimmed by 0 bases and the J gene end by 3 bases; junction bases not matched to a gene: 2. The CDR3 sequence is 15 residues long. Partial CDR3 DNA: TGTGCCAGCGGTGATGGGGGACTGGGCCAAAACACCTTGTAC. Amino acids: CASGDGGLGQNTLY. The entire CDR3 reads CASGDGGLGQNTLYF.

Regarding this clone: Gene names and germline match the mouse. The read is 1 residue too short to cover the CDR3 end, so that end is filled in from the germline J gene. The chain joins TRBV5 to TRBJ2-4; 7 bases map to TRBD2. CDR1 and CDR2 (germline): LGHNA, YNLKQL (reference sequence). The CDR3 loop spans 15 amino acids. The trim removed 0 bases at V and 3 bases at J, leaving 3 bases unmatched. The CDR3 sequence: CASSQETGWQNTLYF. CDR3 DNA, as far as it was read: TGTGCCAGCAGCCAAGAGACTGGGTGGCAAAACACCTTGTAC.

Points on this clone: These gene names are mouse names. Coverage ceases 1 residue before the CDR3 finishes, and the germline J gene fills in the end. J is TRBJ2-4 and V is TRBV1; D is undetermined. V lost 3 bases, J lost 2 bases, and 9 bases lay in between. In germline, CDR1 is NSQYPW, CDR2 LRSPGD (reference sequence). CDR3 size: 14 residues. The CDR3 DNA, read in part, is TGCACCTGCAGTGCCTCCATGGATCAAAACACCTTGTAC. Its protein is CTCSASMDQNTLY. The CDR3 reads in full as CTCSASMDQNTLYF.

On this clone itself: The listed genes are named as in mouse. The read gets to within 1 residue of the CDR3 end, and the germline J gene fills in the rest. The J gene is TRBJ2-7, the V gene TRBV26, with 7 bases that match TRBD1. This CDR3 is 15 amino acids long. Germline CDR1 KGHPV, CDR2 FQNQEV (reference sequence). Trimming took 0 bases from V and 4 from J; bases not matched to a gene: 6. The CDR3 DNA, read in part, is TGTGCCAGCAGTCTGTCGCCGGGACAGAATTATGAACAGTAC. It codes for CASSLSPGQNYEQY. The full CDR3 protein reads CASSLSPGQNYEQYF.

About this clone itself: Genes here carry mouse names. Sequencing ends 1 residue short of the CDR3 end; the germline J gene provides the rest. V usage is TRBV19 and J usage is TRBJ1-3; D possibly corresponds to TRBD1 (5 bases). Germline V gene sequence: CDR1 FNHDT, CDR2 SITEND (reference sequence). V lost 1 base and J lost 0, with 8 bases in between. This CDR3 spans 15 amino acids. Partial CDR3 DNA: TGTGCCAGCAGTATACGGACACCTTCTGGAAATACGCTCTAT. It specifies CASSIRTPSGNTLY. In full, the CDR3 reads CASSIRTPSGNTLYF.

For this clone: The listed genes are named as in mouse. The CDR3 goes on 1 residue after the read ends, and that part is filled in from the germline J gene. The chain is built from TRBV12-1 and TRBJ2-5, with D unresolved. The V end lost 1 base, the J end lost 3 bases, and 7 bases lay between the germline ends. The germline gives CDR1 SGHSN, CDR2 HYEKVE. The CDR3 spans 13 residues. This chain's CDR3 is CASSLDLQDTQYF. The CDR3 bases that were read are TGTGCCAGCTCTCTTGACTTACAAGACACCCAGTAC.

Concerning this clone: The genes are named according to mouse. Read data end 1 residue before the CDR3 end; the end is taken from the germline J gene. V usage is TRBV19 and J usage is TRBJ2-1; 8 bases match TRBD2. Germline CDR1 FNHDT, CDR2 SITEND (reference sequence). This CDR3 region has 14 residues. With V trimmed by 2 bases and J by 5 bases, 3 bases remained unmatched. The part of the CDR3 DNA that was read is TGTGCCAGCAGTATTTTGGGGGGGGATGCTGAGCAGTTC. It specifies CASSILGGDAEQF. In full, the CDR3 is CASSILGGDAEQFF.

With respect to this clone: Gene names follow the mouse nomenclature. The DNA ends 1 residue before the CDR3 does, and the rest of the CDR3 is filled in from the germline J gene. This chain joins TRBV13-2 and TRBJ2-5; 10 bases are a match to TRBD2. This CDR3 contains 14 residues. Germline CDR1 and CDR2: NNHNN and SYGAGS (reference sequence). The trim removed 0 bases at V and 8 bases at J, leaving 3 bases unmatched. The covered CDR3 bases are TGTGCCAGCGGTGATGGACTGGGGGGAGGCACCCAGTAC. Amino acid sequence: CASGDGLGGGTQY. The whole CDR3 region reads CASGDGLGGGTQYF.

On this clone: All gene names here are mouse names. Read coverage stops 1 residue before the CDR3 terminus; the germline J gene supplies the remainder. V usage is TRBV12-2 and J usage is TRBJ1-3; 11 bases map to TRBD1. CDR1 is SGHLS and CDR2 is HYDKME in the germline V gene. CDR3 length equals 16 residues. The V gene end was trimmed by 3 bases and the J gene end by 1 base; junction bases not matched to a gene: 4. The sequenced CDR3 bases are TGTGCCAGCTCTTCCGGACAGGGGGCATCTGGAAATACGCTCTAT. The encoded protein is CASSSGQGASGNTLY. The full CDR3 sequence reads CASSSGQGASGNTLYF.